The sequence of this T cell receptor beta chain was determined in a study of cytomegalovirus exposure and HLA in healthy donors. Study-wide context: Later analysis reported that the 110 or so validation repertoires shared the platform of the 500 to 850 first-cohort repertoires.

Study-wide results and caveats: Most TCR sequences showed up rarely, but some public TCRs showed up in many donors. There were some 150 TCR beta chains listed as cytomegalovirus-associated.

The repertoire was sequenced with immunoSEQ multiplex PCR; TCRdb's copy has only in-frame clones and lacks some. Of about 58,000 clones listed, about nine tenths were seen once; the top ten hold about 0.95%. Of note for this clone: No antigen is known for it.

Donors came from a validation cohort of 90 to 150 subjects, distinct from the first 666-subject cohort. Germline CDR1 reads SGHVS; CDR2 reads FNYEAQ. Unmatched junction bases numbered 11, after V lost 5 bases and J lost 4 bases. The CDR3 loop spans 16 amino acids. This chain uses TRBV7-6 with TRBJ2-5; 9 bases match TRBD1. The sequenced sample was PBMCs. This TCR was sampled from a man aged 18 to 30 in good health and CMV-seronegative. The CDR3 region is CASSASGTGFLETQYF. As DNA, the CDR3 is TGTGCCAGCAGCGCATCCGGGACAGGGTTTTTAGAGACCCAGTACTTC.